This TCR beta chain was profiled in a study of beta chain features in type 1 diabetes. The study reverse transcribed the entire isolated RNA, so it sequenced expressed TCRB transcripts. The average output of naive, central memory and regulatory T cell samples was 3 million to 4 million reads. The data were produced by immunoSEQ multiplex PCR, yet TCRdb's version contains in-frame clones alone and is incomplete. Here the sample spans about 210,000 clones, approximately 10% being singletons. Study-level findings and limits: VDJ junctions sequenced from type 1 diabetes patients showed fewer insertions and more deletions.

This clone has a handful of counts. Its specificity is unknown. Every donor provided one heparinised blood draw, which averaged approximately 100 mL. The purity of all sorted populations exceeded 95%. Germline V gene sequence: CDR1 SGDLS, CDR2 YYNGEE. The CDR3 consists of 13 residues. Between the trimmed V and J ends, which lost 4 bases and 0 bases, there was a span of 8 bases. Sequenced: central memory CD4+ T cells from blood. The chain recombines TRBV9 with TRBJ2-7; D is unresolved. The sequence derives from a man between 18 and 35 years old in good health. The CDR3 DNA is TGTGCCAGCAGCCCCCCTGACTCCTACGAGCAGTACTTC. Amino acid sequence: CASSPPDSYEQYF.